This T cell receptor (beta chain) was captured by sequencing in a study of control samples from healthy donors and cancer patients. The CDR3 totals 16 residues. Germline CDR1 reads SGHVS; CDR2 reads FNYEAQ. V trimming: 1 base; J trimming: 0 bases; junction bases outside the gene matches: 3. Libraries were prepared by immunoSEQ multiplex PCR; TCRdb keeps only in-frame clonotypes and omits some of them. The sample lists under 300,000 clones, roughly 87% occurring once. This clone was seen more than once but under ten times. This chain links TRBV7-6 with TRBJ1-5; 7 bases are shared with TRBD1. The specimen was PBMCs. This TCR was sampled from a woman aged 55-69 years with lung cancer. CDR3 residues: CASSLGTGGSNQPQHF. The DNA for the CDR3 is TGTGCCAGCAGCTTAGGGACAGGTGGTAGCAATCAGCCCCAGCATTTT.